This T cell receptor beta chain emerged from a study of shared clonotypes between healthy human individuals. The naive CD8 subset, CD45RO-negative cells positively selected for CCR7, excluded terminally differentiated effector memory CD45RA+ cells. With 0 bases clipped from V and 5 bases from J, the junction kept 9 bases outside the gene matches. The CDR3 is 16 amino acids. Germline V gene data show CDR1 as MGHRA and CDR2 as YSYEKL. Under the authors' procedure: Junction-only sequences without quality scores were provided by ImmunoSEQ, so filtering was different. Assay: immunoSEQ multiplex PCR; the TCRdb copy retains only in-frame clones and omits some. Clonal size and the V and J genes are those of that table, whereas D and trimming came from the DNA. The sample includes millions of clones, about 94% of them seen just once.

V is TRBV4-1 and J is TRBJ1-1, with 7 bases identical to TRBD1. The sequence was collected from a man between 18 and 29 years old in good health. Sequences were obtained from naive CD8+ T cells sorted from blood. CDR3 region: CASSQDPTGPDTEAFF. CDR3 sequence (DNA): TGCGCCAGCAGCCAAGATCCGACAGGGCCTGATACTGAAGCTTTCTTT.